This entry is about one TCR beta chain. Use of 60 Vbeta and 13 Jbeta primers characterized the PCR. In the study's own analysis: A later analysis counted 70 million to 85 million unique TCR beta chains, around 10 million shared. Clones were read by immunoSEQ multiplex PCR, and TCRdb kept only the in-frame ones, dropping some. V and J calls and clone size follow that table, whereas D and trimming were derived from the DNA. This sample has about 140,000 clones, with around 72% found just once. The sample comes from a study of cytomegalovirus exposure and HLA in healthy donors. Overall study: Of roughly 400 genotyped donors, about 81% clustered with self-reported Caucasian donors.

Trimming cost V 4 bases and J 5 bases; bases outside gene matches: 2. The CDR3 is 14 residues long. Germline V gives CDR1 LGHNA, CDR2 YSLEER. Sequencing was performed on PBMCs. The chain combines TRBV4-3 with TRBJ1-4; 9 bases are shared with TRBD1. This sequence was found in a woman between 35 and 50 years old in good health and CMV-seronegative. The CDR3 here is CASSPDRGNEKLFF. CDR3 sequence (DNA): TGCGCCAGCAGCCCAGACAGGGGGAATGAAAAACTGTTTTTT.